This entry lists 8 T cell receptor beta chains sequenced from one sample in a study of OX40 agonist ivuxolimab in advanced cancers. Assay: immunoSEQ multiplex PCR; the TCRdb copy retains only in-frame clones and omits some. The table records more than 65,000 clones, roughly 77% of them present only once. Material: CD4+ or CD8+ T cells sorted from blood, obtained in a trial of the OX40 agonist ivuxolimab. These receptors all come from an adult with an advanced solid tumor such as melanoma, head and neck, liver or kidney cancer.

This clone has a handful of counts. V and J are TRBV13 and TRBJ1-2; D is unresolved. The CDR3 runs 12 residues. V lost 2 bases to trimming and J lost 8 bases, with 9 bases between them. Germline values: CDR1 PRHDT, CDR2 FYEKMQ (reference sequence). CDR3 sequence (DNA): TGTGCCAGCAGCTTAAAGGGCCCAGGCTACACCTTC. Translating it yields CASSLKGPGYTF.

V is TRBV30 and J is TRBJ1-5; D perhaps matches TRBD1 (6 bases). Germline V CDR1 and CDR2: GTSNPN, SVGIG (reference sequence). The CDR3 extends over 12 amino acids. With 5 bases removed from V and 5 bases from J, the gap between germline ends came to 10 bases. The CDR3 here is CAWGDTHQPQHF. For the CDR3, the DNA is TGTGCCTGGGGGGACACTCATCAGCCCCAGCATTTT.

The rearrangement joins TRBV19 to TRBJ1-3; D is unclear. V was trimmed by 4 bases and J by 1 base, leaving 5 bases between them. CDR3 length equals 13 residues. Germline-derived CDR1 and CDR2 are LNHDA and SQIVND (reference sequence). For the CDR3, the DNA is TGTGCCAGTAGTAGATATTCTGGAAACACCATATATTTT. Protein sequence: CASSRYSGNTIYF. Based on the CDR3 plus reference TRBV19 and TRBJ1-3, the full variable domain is DGGITQSPKYLFRKEGQNVTLSCEQNLNHDAMYWYRQDPGQGLRLIYYSQIVNDFQKGDIAEGYSVSREKKESFPLTVTSAQKNPTAFYLCASSRYSGNTIYFGEGSWLTVV.

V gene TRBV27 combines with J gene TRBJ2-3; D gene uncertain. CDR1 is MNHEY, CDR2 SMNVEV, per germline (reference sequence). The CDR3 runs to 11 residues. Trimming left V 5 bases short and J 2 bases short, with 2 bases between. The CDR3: CASSHTDTQYF. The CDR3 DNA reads TGTGCCAGCAGTCACACAGATACGCAGTATTTT.

CDR3 in DNA: TGCGCCAGCAGCGTCGTGGCACAGGGGGCGCGGGGCTACACCTTC. It encodes CASSVVAQGARGYTF. The J gene is TRBJ1-2, the V gene TRBV5-1; 9 bases are shared with TRBD1. This CDR3 comprises 15 residues. J gave up 8 bases and V 4 bases, and 12 bases lay outside the gene matches. Germline-derived CDR1 and CDR2 are SGHRS and YFSETQ.

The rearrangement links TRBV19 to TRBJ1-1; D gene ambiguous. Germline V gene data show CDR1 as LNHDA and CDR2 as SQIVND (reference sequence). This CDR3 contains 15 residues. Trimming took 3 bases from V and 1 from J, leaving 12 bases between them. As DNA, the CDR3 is TGTGCCAGTAGTATCGATGATGAACCGAACACTGAAGCTTTCTTT. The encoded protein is CASSIDDEPNTEAFF.

The CDR3 sequence is CASSPLAAGFYEQYF. CDR3 nucleotide sequence: TGTGCCAGCAGTCCCTTGGCGGCTGGCTTCTACGAGCAGTACTTC. The chain is built from TRBV27 and TRBJ2-7; D gene ambiguous. Germline V gene data show CDR1 as MNHEY and CDR2 as SMNVEV (reference sequence). V lost 5 bases and J lost 3, with 17 bases in between. This CDR3 has 15 residues.

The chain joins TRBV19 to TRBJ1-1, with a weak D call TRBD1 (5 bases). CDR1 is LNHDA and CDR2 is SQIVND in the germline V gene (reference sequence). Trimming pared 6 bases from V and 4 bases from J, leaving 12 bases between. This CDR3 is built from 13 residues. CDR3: CASRFGGGTEAFF. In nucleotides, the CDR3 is TGTGCCAGTAGGTTCGGGGGAGGCACTGAAGCTTTCTTT.